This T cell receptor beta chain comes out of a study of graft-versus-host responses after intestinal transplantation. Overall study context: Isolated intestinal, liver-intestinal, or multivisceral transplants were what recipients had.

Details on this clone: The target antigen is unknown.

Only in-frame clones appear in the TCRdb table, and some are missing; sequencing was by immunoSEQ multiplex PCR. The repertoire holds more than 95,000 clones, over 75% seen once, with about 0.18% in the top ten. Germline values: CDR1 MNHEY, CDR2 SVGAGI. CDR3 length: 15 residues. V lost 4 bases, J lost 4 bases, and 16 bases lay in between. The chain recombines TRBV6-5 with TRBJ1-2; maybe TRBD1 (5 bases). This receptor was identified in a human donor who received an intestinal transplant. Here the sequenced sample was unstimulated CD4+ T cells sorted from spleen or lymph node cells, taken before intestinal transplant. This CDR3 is CASSSKGQGLYGYTF. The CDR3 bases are TGTGCCAGCAGTTCAAAAGGCCAGGGACTCTATGGCTACACCTTC.